The next 24 T cell receptor beta chains were all read from a single sample in a study of graft-versus-host responses after intestinal transplantation. Assay used: immunoSEQ multiplex PCR; TCRdb lists only in-frame clones, some missing. The sample records 11,000 to 15,000 clones, about 35% being singletons. The authors plated approximately 200,000 CFSE-labeled responder cells with approximately 200,000 irradiated, violet-dye-labeled stimulator cells. Sequencing used alloreactive CD8+ T cells from a mixed lymphocyte reaction culture, obtained before intestinal transplant. Subset: CFSE-low proliferating T cells sorted from approximately 6-day pre-transplant mixed lymphocyte reaction (GvH or HvG direction). Every receptor here comes from a human patient who received an intestinal transplant.

This chain links TRBV11-1 with TRBJ1-6; D gene ambiguous. Deletions cut 1 base from V and 6 bases from J, with 10 bases between. The germline CDR1 and CDR2 sequences are SGHAT and FQDESV (reference sequence). This CDR3 region has 15 residues. For the CDR3, the DNA is TGTGCCAGCAGCTTAGAGGCAGTATCTAATTCACCCCTCCACTTT. Translated: CASSLEAVSNSPLHF. Together with reference TRBV11-1 and TRBJ1-6, the CDR3 gives the full variable domain: EAEVAQSPRYKITEKSQAVAFWCDPISGHATLYWYRQILGQGPELLVQFQDESVVDDSQLPKDRFSAERLKGVDSTLKIQPAELGDSAMYLCASSLEAVSNSPLHFGNGTRLTVT.

This clone ranks as medium-sized. V usage is TRBV7-9 and J usage is TRBJ1-1, with unresolved D. CDR3 length equals 16 residues. Trimming pared 5 bases from V and 0 bases from J, leaving 16 bases between. Germline lookup yields CDR1 SEHNR and CDR2 FQNEAQ (reference sequence). The CDR3 sequence is CASSPPAVRMNTEAFF. CDR3 coding DNA: TGTGCCAGCAGCCCCCCGGCGGTTAGGATGAACACTGAAGCTTTCTTT.

This clone was counted only a few times. This chain connects TRBV11-3 to TRBJ1-1; D unresolved. The CDR3 is 14 residues long. From germline, CDR1 is SGHNT and CDR2 YENEEA. Trimming took 5 bases from V and 4 from J, leaving 14 bases between them. DNA for the CDR3: TGTGCCAGCAGCCCGCCCTTTATTGGCACTGAAGCTTTCTTT. This translates into CASSPPFIGTEAFF.

The V call is TRBV27, the J call TRBJ1-1, with 7 bases aligning to TRBD1. From germline, CDR1 is MNHEY and CDR2 SMNVEV (reference sequence). Losses at the gene ends were 8 bases for V and 0 bases for J; bases not matched to a gene: 9. This CDR3 has 15 residues. For the CDR3, the DNA is TGTGCCAGCCCTGGGACAGACGACATGAACACTGAAGCTTTCTTT. Its protein is CASPGTDDMNTEAFF.

This clone was counted only a few times. V usage is TRBV6-1 and J usage is TRBJ1-2, with a tentative D call TRBD1 (6 bases). This CDR3 is 19 amino acids long. CDR1 and CDR2 from the germline V gene are MNHNS and SASEGT. The V end lost 0 bases, the J end lost 4 bases, and 24 bases lay between the germline ends. CDR3 nucleotides: TGTGCCAGCAGTGAAGCGCGGTGGGGGCAGGACCCGGACGCCTATGGCTACACCTTC. Amino acids: CASSEARWGQDPDAYGYTF.

V is TRBV6-1 and J is TRBJ1-2; unclear D gene. The CDR3 loop spans 12 amino acids. With 7 bases removed from V and 5 bases from J, the gap between germline ends came to 11 bases. Germline assignment: CDR1 MNHNS and CDR2 SASEGT. The CDR3 sequence: CASMRPGYGYTF. The DNA of the CDR3 is TGTGCCAGCATGCGCCCGGGATATGGCTACACCTTC.

The chain has TRBV19 and TRBJ2-1; D possibly uses TRBD1 or TRBD2 (5 bases each). V was trimmed by 5 bases and J by 0 bases, leaving 8 bases between them. The CDR3 has 14 residues. Germline CDR1 LNHDA, CDR2 SQIVND (reference sequence). CDR3 in amino acids: CASSEGNSYNEQFF. The CDR3 region has the DNA TGTGCCAGTAGTGAGGGGAACTCCTACAATGAGCAGTTCTTC. The full variable domain, completed using reference TRBV19 and TRBJ2-1, is DGGITQSPKYLFRKEGQNVTLSCEQNLNHDAMYWYRQDPGQGLRLIYYSQIVNDFQKGDIAEGYSVSREKKESFPLTVTSAQKNPTAFYLCASSEGNSYNEQFFGPGTRLTVL.

This clone was seen more than once but under ten times. The genes are TRBV21-1 and TRBJ1-2; the listed D gene, TRBD1, was not tested against the DNA. TRBV21-1 is described as a pseudogene. The CDR3 totals 15 residues. The CDR3 DNA sequence: TGTGCCAGCAGCAAGGAAGGGGTTTTAAACTATGGCTACACCTTC. This codes for CASSKEGVLNYGYTF.

The chain recombines TRBV4-1 with TRBJ1-1; D unresolved. Germline CDR1 is MGHRA and CDR2 is YSYEKL. V was trimmed by 1 base and J by 0 bases, leaving 3 bases between them. This CDR3 contains 13 residues. CDR3 in amino acids: CASSQVLNTEAFF. CDR3 DNA: TGCGCCAGCAGCCAAGTTCTGAACACTGAAGCTTTCTTT.

This CDR3 reads CSVDRSFSSRETQYF. The CDR3 DNA reads as TGCAGCGTTGATCGTTCTTTTTCATCAAGGGAGACCCAGTACTTC. The chain is built from TRBV29-1 and TRBJ2-5, with D unresolved. V was cut by 3 bases and J by 5 bases, with 19 bases left in between. CDR3 size: 15 residues. Per the germline V gene, CDR1 is SQVTM and CDR2 is ANQGSEA. Full variable domain (outside the CDR3, taken from reference TRBV29-1 and TRBJ2-5): SAVISQKPSRDICQRGTSLTIQCQVDSQVTMMFWYRQQPGQSLTLIATANQGSEATYESGFVIDKFPISRPNLTFSTLTVSNMSPEDSSIYLCSVDRSFSSRETQYFGPGTRLLVL.

V is TRBV4-1 and J is TRBJ1-3; D call uncertain. Trimming took off 5 bases at V and 4 bases at J, with 15 bases between the two ends. The germline CDR1 and CDR2 sequences are MGHRA and YSYEKL. This CDR3 has 15 residues. The CDR3 is CASSSSPDGGNTIYF. In nucleotides, the CDR3 is TGCGCCAGCAGCTCCAGCCCGGACGGGGGAAACACCATATATTTT.

This clone was seen more than once but under ten times. The chain combines TRBV7-6 with TRBJ2-2; 8 nucleotides match TRBD2. Germline V gene lookup returns CDR1 SGHVS and CDR2 FNYEAQ. The CDR3 consists of 16 residues. Germline trimming cut 5 bases from V and 6 bases from J; bases unmatched to any gene: 11. CDR3 bases: TGTGCCAGCAGCCCCCGCCGCGGGGGGAGAGCCGGGGAGCTGTTTTTT. It encodes CASSPRRGGRAGELFF.

This chain uses TRBV29-1 with TRBJ1-2; D is perhaps TRBD1 (5 bases). The CDR3 is 11 residues long. V lost 4 bases, J lost 4 bases, and 7 bases lay in between. Per the germline V gene, CDR1 is SQVTM and CDR2 is ANQGSEA. The DNA for the CDR3 is TGCAGCGTTGTGGGACTCTATGGCTACACCTTC. It yields the protein CSVVGLYGYTF. The whole variable domain, remainder taken from reference TRBV29-1 and TRBJ1-2, is SAVISQKPSRDICQRGTSLTIQCQVDSQVTMMFWYRQQPGQSLTLIATANQGSEATYESGFVIDKFPISRPNLTFSTLTVSNMSPEDSSIYLCSVVGLYGYTFGSGTRLTVV.

The chain carries TRBV7-2 and TRBJ1-4; weak D call: TRBD1 (6 bases). The CDR3 length is 15 residues. The V end was cut by 5 bases, the J end by 8 bases, with 18 bases between. Germline lookup yields CDR1 SGHTA and CDR2 FQGNSA. The CDR3 DNA is TGTGCCAGCAGCCCTCCGGACAGCCTGGGGGAAAAACTGTTTTTT. It codes for CASSPPDSLGEKLFF.

This clone was seen more than once but under ten times. The chain has TRBV5-1 and TRBJ2-7; D remains ambiguous. V was pared by 0 bases and J by 6 bases, with 16 bases between. CDR1 is SGHRS and CDR2 is YFSETQ in the germline V gene. The CDR3 is 15 residues long. The CDR3 protein is CASSLVGGELVEQYF. The CDR3 DNA reads as TGCGCCAGCAGCTTGGTAGGTGGGGAACTTGTCGAGCAGTACTTC. Using reference TRBV5-1 and TRBJ2-7 for the parts outside the CDR3, the full variable domain is KAGVTQTPRYLIKTRGQQVTLSCSPISGHRSVSWYQQTPGQGLQFLFEYFSETQRNKGNFPGRFSGRQFSNSRSEMNVSTLELGDSALYLCASSLVGGELVEQYFGPGTRLTVT.

This clone was counted a few times. The chain has TRBV7-9 and TRBJ1-2; D not certain. There are 14 residues in the CDR3. CDR1 SEHNR and CDR2 FQNEAQ come from the germline V gene (reference sequence). Trimming pared 4 bases from V and 5 bases from J, leaving 14 bases between. Here the CDR3 reads CASSYGPALYGYTF. CDR3 nucleotides: TGTGCCAGCAGCTATGGACCTGCCCTTTATGGCTACACCTTC.

This clone appeared a few times. The V and J genes are TRBV6-1 and TRBJ2-4; 8 bases agree with TRBD2. There are 16 residues in the CDR3. V shed 1 base and J 0 bases; nucleotides not matched to a gene: 2. Germline V CDR1 and CDR2: MNHNS, SASEGT. The CDR3 DNA follows: TGTGCCAGCAGTGAAGGACTAGCGTTAGCCAAAAACATTCAGTACTTC. Encoded protein: CASSEGLALAKNIQYF.

The chain joins TRBV9 to TRBJ1-2; D possibly corresponds to TRBD1 (5 bases). V was clipped by 4 bases and J by 7 bases, with 17 bases between them. This CDR3 region has 14 residues. Germline lookup yields CDR1 SGDLS and CDR2 YYNGEE. The CDR3 nucleotides are TGTGCCAGCAGCCCATCGTCAGGGAGAAGTGGCTACACCTTC. Translating it yields CASSPSSGRSGYTF. Based on the CDR3 plus reference TRBV9 and TRBJ1-2, the full variable domain is DSGVTQTPKHLITATGQRVTLRCSPRSGDLSVYWYQQSLDQGLQFLIQYYNGEERAKGNILERFSAQQFPDLHSELNLSSLELGDSALYFCASSPSSGRSGYTFGSGTRLTVV.

The gene calls are TRBV27 and TRBJ1-2, with a tentative D call TRBD1 (5 bases). CDR1 and CDR2 (germline): MNHEY, SMNVEV (reference sequence). V lost 4 bases and J lost 0, with 12 bases in between. The CDR3 spans 15 residues. Written as DNA, the CDR3 is TGTGCCAGCAGTTCGTCAGGGAGTTCTAACTATGGCTACACCTTC. Translated, it gives CASSSSGSSNYGYTF.

This sequence joins TRBV11-3 and TRBJ2-5; TRBD1 matches 9 bases. V gave up 8 bases and J gave up 3 bases; unmatched junction bases: 4. The CDR3 has 13 residues. Germline V lookup: CDR1 SGHNT, CDR2 YENEEA. The CDR3 region has the DNA TGTGCCAGCGGGGGACAGGGAAAAGAGACCCAGTACTTC. Its protein is CASGGQGKETQYF.

The chain is built from TRBV9 and TRBJ2-3; D not certain. V was cut by 7 bases and J by 5 bases, with 5 bases left in between. Germline V gene sequence: CDR1 SGDLS, CDR2 YYNGEE. CDR3 length: 10 amino acids. CDR3 residues: CASGIDTQYF. The CDR3 DNA reads TGTGCCAGCGGCATAGATACGCAGTATTTT.

This clone showed up just a few times. The CDR3, as DNA: TGTGCCAGCAGCGTAGGATTGGATCGAGTGCATGGGGGAAACCTAAACACCATATATTTT. Translated, it gives CASSVGLDRVHGGNLNTIYF. This rearrangement joins TRBV9 to TRBJ1-3; D is perhaps TRBD1 (5 bases). Germline V gene sequence: CDR1 SGDLS, CDR2 YYNGEE. Between the trimmed V and J ends, which lost 0 bases and 6 bases, there was a span of 28 bases. CDR3 length: 20 amino acids.

This clone was counted a few times. The chain has TRBV6-6 and TRBJ2-1; unclear D gene. The germline V and J ends were trimmed by 2 bases and 7 bases, with 9 bases remaining between them. The CDR3 length is 13 residues. The germline CDR1 and CDR2 sequences are MNHNY and SVGAGI (reference sequence). CDR3 sequence reads: CASSYVSRNEQFF. DNA for the CDR3: TGTGCCAGCAGTTACGTCTCCCGAAATGAGCAGTTCTTC.

This clone was observed a few times. This chain connects TRBV13 to TRBJ2-5, with a tentative D call TRBD2 (6 bases). Germline assignment: CDR1 PRHDT and CDR2 FYEKMQ (reference sequence). This CDR3 has 15 residues. V shed 4 bases and J shed 0 bases, with 12 bases lying between them. This CDR3 reads CASSSRDSYQETQYF. CDR3 nucleotides: TGTGCCAGCAGCTCCCGGGACTCGTACCAAGAGACCCAGTACTTC.